This entry lists 11 T cell receptor beta chains sequenced from one sample in a study of blood T cell repertoires in COVID-19. TCRdb's copy holds only in-frame clones and misses some; the assay was immunoSEQ multiplex PCR. The sample consists of some 300,000 clones, around 91% of them appearing once. Material for sequencing was peripheral blood. These TCRs come from a middle-aged woman with COVID-19, enrolled during active disease.

The rearrangement uses TRBV10-3 and TRBJ2-1; a weak D match, TRBD2 (5 bases). Germline V gene data show CDR1 as ENHRY and CDR2 as SYGVKD. This CDR3 is built from 12 residues. The V end lost 3 bases, the J end lost 10 bases, and 10 bases lay between the germline ends. CDR3 nucleotide sequence: TGTGCCATCAGTGACTGGGGAGAGGAGCAGTTCTTC. Protein: CAISDWGEEQFF.

The CDR3, as DNA: TGCGCCAGCAGCTTGGGGGGGACAGGGAACACCGGGGAGCTGTTTTTT. Translation gives CASSLGGTGNTGELFF. This sequence joins TRBV5-1 and TRBJ2-2, with TRBD1 matching 8 bases. CDR1 is SGHRS, CDR2 YFSETQ, per germline. This CDR3 has 16 amino acids. The J segment lost 1 base and the V segment lost 0 bases, leaving 2 bases of the junction unmatched.

The rearrangement links TRBV7-2 to TRBJ2-1; 7 nucleotides agree with TRBD1. Looked up from germline, CDR1 is SGHTA and CDR2 is FQGNSA. Germline trimming cut 1 base from V and 1 base from J; bases unmatched to any gene: 1. This CDR3 contains 15 residues. CDR3 loop: CASSLDRGSYNEQFF. The CDR3 DNA is TGTGCCAGCAGCTTAGACAGGGGTTCCTACAATGAGCAGTTCTTC. Filled out from reference TRBV7-2 and TRBJ2-1, the complete variable domain reads GAGVSQSPSNKVTEKGKDVELRCDPISGHTALYWYRQSLGQGLEFLIYFQGNSAPDKSGLPSDRFSAERTGGSVSTLTIQRTQQEDSAVYLCASSLDRGSYNEQFFGPGTRLTVL.

The chain links TRBV18 to TRBJ1-1; D is undetermined. The CDR3 sequence is 13 residues long. The V end was cut by 3 bases, the J end by 2 bases, with 7 bases between. Germline CDR1 reads KGHSH; CDR2 reads LQKENI. The CDR3 is CASSPPGNTEAFF. DNA of the CDR3: TGTGCCAGCTCACCCCCCGGTAACACTGAAGCTTTCTTT.

The chain carries TRBV7-3 and TRBJ2-3; D may be TRBD2 (6 bases). Trimming shortened V by 5 bases and J by 1 base, and 22 bases separated the two germline ends. The CDR3 has 18 residues. Germline V gene sequence: CDR1 SGHTA, CDR2 FQGTGA. The CDR3 is CASSGFSGVPGGTDTQYF. The DNA of the CDR3 is TGTGCCAGCAGCGGGTTTTCGGGAGTGCCGGGGGGCACAGATACGCAGTATTTT.

This clone appeared a few times. The rearrangement joins TRBV19 to TRBJ2-2, with TRBD1 matching 10 bases. The junction had 8 bases not matched to a gene; V was cut back by 7 bases and J by 6 bases. Germline-derived CDR1 and CDR2 are LNHDA and SQIVND (reference sequence). There are 15 residues in the CDR3. The CDR3 DNA follows: TGTGCCAGTAAAAAAGCGGGACAGGGGTCCGGGGAGCTGTTTTTT. It translates to CASKKAGQGSGELFF.

This clone was seen once. The chain has TRBV7-3 and TRBJ2-1; D might be TRBD1 (6 bases). CDR3 length: 11 amino acids. Trimming shortened V by 2 bases and J by 10 bases, and 6 bases separated the two germline ends. Germline values: CDR1 SGHTA, CDR2 FQGTGA. The CDR3 here is CASSLGTEQFF. CDR3 in DNA: TGTGCCAGCAGCTTAGGGACAGAGCAGTTCTTC. Variable domain in full (rest from reference TRBV7-3 and TRBJ2-1): GAGVSQTPSNKVTEKGKYVELRCDPISGHTALYWYRQSLGQGPEFLIYFQGTGAADDSGLPNDRFFAVRPEGSVSTLKIQRTERGDSAVYLCASSLGTEQFFGPGTRLTVL.

The gene calls are TRBV19 and TRBJ1-5; D is possibly TRBD1 (6 bases). CDR1 is LNHDA, CDR2 SQIVND, per germline (reference sequence). The CDR3 is 18 amino acids. The V gene lost 2 bases and the J gene lost 4 bases, with 21 bases spanning the gap. CDR3 amino acids: CASSIRAGRGAGNQPQHF. CDR3 DNA: TGTGCCAGTAGTATACGTGCTGGCAGGGGCGCAGGTAATCAGCCCCAGCATTTT.

This chain links TRBV28 with TRBJ1-2; no definite D call. V lost 2 bases and J 8 bases, leaving 18 bases between the germline ends. From germline, CDR1 is MDHEN and CDR2 SYDVKM. The CDR3 length is 15 residues. CDR3 loop: CASSLSGFPEGGYTF. Written as DNA, the CDR3 is TGTGCCAGCAGTTTAAGCGGCTTCCCGGAAGGAGGCTACACCTTC.

In DNA, the CDR3 is TGCAGTGCTAGTGGTAGGAACACTGAAGCTTTCTTT. The encoded protein is CSASGRNTEAFF. V and J are TRBV20-1 and TRBJ1-1; D ambiguous. Trimming shortened V by 3 bases and J by 1 base, and 6 bases separated the two germline ends. The length of the CDR3 is 12 residues. Per the germline V gene, CDR1 is DFQATT and CDR2 is SNEGSKA (reference sequence).

The rearrangement uses TRBV18 and TRBJ2-2; D is possibly TRBD1 (6 bases). Trimming took off 2 bases at V and 2 bases at J, with 9 bases between the two ends. From germline, CDR1 is KGHSH and CDR2 LQKENI. This CDR3 is 15 amino acids long. The CDR3 sequence: CASSPGQLNTGELFF. CDR3 DNA: TGTGCCAGCTCACCAGGACAGCTCAACACCGGGGAGCTGTTTTTT.